The 21 T cell receptor beta chains below all came from one sample that was sequenced in a study of cytomegalovirus exposure and HLA in healthy donors. Produced via immunoSEQ multiplex PCR; TCRdb's table is partial and in-frame only. The sample includes 50,000 to 65,000 clones, around 95% seen only once; the top ten take more than 6.5%. Sequencing input: PBMCs. The receptors were sampled from a woman under 30 in good health and CMV-seropositive.

CDR3 sequence reads: CSATLTDRYTF. As DNA, the CDR3 is TGCAGTGCTACTTTGACAGACCGCTACACCTTC. The chain uses TRBV20-1 and TRBJ1-2; a possible D gene is TRBD1 (5 bases). There are 11 residues in the CDR3. With 4 bases removed from V and 9 bases from J, the gap between germline ends came to 12 bases. Per germline, CDR1 DFQATT and CDR2 SNEGSKA (reference sequence).

The chain links TRBV9 to TRBJ2-3; no clear D. The CDR3 sequence is 17 residues long. With 5 bases removed from V and 6 bases from J, the gap between germline ends came to 25 bases. The germline V gene has CDR1 SGDLS and CDR2 YYNGEE. The CDR3 protein is CASSYSAGDLRRDTQYF. The CDR3 nucleotides read TGTGCCAGCAGTTACTCGGCTGGAGACTTGCGAAGGGATACGCAGTATTTT. Together with reference TRBV9 and TRBJ2-3, the CDR3 gives the full variable domain: DSGVTQTPKHLITATGQRVTLRCSPRSGDLSVYWYQQSLDQGLQFLIQYYNGEERAKGNILERFSAQQFPDLHSELNLSSLELGDSALYFCASSYSAGDLRRDTQYFGPGTRLTVL.

This rearrangement joins TRBV9 to TRBJ2-7; TRBD2 aligns across 7 bases. Germline trimming cut 3 bases from V and 0 bases from J; bases unmatched to any gene: 15. There are 18 residues in the CDR3. CDR1 and CDR2 from the germline V gene are SGDLS and YYNGEE. CDR3 bases: TGTGCCAGCAGCGGGGGTGTTCGGGCTGGCGGGGGCTCCTACGAGCAGTACTTC. This codes for CASSGGVRAGGGSYEQYF.

J is TRBJ1-3 and V is TRBV2; D is ambiguous. Trimming cost V 6 bases and J 4 bases, with 13 bases left between them. This CDR3 contains 14 residues. The V gene's germline CDR1 is SNHLY and CDR2 FYNNEI. The CDR3: CASSGLTLGNTIYF. CDR3 bases: TGTGCCAGCAGCGGACTGACTCTGGGAAACACCATATATTTT.

The chain is built from TRBV30 and TRBJ1-1; TRBD1 matches at 7 bases. CDR3 size: 13 residues. Germline trimming cut 3 bases from V and 3 bases from J; bases unmatched to any gene: 4. Germline V CDR1 and CDR2: GTSNPN, SVGIG (reference sequence). The CDR3: CAWRGDRHTEAFF. The DNA for the CDR3 is TGTGCCTGGAGGGGGGACAGACACACTGAAGCTTTCTTT.

As concerns this clone: This likely comes from a read error, as the CDR3 has no conserved phenylalanine or tryptophan at its end. The limits of the CDR3 on the DNA are not certain, so only TCRdb's listed CDR3 is given. V gene TRBV30 combines with J gene TRBJ1-4. The V gene's germline CDR1 is GTSNPN and CDR2 SVGIG (reference sequence). The CDR3 adds up to 11 amino acids, both ends counted. The CDR3 loop reads CAWSEDCETAG.

CDR3 protein: CASSLNGDTQYF. The CDR3 bases are TGTGCCAGCAGTTTAAACGGAGATACGCAGTATTTT. The chain carries TRBV28 and TRBJ2-3; D remains ambiguous. CDR3 size: 12 residues. V shed 2 bases and J shed 5 bases, with 5 bases lying between them. Germline V CDR1 and CDR2: MDHEN, SYDVKM.

V is TRBV28 and J is TRBJ2-7; TRBD1 matches 8 bases. Unmatched junction bases numbered 2, after V lost 5 bases and J lost 5 bases. CDR3 size: 12 residues. In germline, CDR1 is MDHEN, CDR2 SYDVKM. Here the CDR3 reads CASSLTGDEQYF. DNA of the CDR3: TGTGCCAGCAGTCTGACAGGGGACGAGCAGTACTTC. Full variable domain (remainder filled in from reference TRBV28 and TRBJ2-7): DVKVTQSSRYLVKRTGEKVFLECVQDMDHENMFWYRQDPGLGLRLIYFSYDVKMKEKGDIPEGYSVSREKKERFSLILESASTNQTSMYLCASSLTGDEQYFGPGTRLTVT.

This chain links TRBV18 with TRBJ1-1; D may be TRBD1 (5 bases). The germline V and J ends were trimmed by 3 bases and 0 bases, with 11 bases remaining between them. The CDR3 totals 15 residues. Germline CDR1 and CDR2: KGHSH and LQKENI. The CDR3 coding sequence is TGTGCCAGCTCACCTACCGGACACCTGAACACTGAAGCTTTCTTT. This gives the protein CASSPTGHLNTEAFF.

V and J are TRBV6-6 and TRBJ1-1; D gene ambiguous. Per germline, CDR1 MNHNY and CDR2 SVGAGI (reference sequence). The V end was cut by 4 bases, the J end by 5 bases, with 8 bases between. CDR3 length: 12 amino acids. The DNA of the CDR3 is TGTGCCAGCAGTTTGGGGAGGACTGAAGCTTTCTTT. Amino acid sequence: CASSLGRTEAFF.

The chain uses TRBV7-2 and TRBJ2-7; a weak D match, TRBD2 (5 bases). Trimming pared 5 bases from V and 6 bases from J, leaving 11 bases between. CDR3 length: 12 residues. Germline CDR1 SGHTA, CDR2 FQGNSA. In DNA form, the CDR3 reads TGTGCCAGCAGCCCCTTCCGGGGCGAGCAGTACTTC. Translated, it gives CASSPFRGEQYF. The variable domain in full, with the rest retrieved from reference TRBV7-2 and TRBJ2-7, is GAGVSQSPSNKVTEKGKDVELRCDPISGHTALYWYRQSLGQGLEFLIYFQGNSAPDKSGLPSDRFSAERTGGSVSTLTIQRTQQEDSAVYLCASSPFRGEQYFGPGTRLTVT.

The J gene is TRBJ2-2, the V gene TRBV6-5; D gene ambiguous. V dropped 6 bases and J dropped 6 bases, with 8 bases sitting between them. Germline V gene lookup returns CDR1 MNHEY and CDR2 SVGAGI. The CDR3 covers 12 residues. The CDR3 nucleotides are TGTGCCAGCAGGATGAGAGCCGGGGAGCTGTTTTTT. As protein: CASRMRAGELFF.

The rearrangement joins TRBV11-2 to TRBJ1-1; possible D gene TRBD1, 6 bases. In germline, CDR1 is SGHAT, CDR2 FQNNGV. The CDR3 extends over 17 amino acids. V lost 1 base, J lost 5 bases, and 20 bases lay in between. The CDR3 protein is CASSLGRDTIWETEAFF. CDR3 coding DNA: TGTGCCAGCAGCTTAGGCCGGGACACCATTTGGGAAACTGAAGCTTTCTTT.

This chain uses TRBV6-5 with TRBJ2-1; maybe TRBD1 (5 bases). Germline V lookup: CDR1 MNHEY, CDR2 SVGAGI. The CDR3 has 15 amino acids. Trimming pared 6 bases from V and 4 bases from J, leaving 16 bases between. CDR3 nucleotides: TGTGCCAGCAGATTAACAGGTCTTGTGTACAATGAGCAGTTCTTC. Its translation: CASRLTGLVYNEQFF.

This clone showed up just once. The rearrangement uses TRBV23-1 and TRBJ2-5; perhaps TRBD1 as D (5 bases). TRBV23-1 is an ORF, and what it does is uncertain. The CDR3 totals 22 residues. Trimming cost V 0 bases and J 2 bases, with 31 bases left between them. CDR3 bases: TGCGCCAGCAGTCAATCTCATTACCCCGCCTCCAAGGACAAAGAAGCGCAAGAGACCCAGTACTTC. This sequence encodes CASSQSHYPASKDKEAQETQYF.

The rearrangement joins TRBV19 to TRBJ2-1; D possibly corresponds to TRBD1 (7 bases). The germline V and J ends were trimmed by 3 bases and 8 bases, with 17 bases remaining between them. CDR1 LNHDA and CDR2 SQIVND come from the germline V gene (reference sequence). The CDR3 has 15 amino acids. The CDR3 nucleotides read TGTGCCAGTAGTATCGGGGACCGCAGGGGGGATGAGCAGTTCTTC. Protein sequence: CASSIGDRRGDEQFF.

This chain connects TRBV6-5 to TRBJ1-2; possible D gene TRBD1, 5 bases. Deletions cut 5 bases from V and 0 bases from J, with 7 bases between. There are 13 residues in the CDR3. Germline CDR1 and CDR2: MNHEY and SVGAGI. The CDR3 protein is CASSRTTNYGYTF. The DNA of the CDR3 is TGTGCCAGCAGTCGGACAACTAACTATGGCTACACCTTC.

This rearrangement joins TRBV5-4 to TRBJ2-1; 7 bases map to TRBD1. CDR1 is SGHNT and CDR2 is YYREEE in the germline V gene (reference sequence). This CDR3 spans 11 amino acids. After removal of 5 bases from V and 10 bases from J, the junction contained 3 bases not matched to a gene. Written as DNA, the CDR3 is TGTGCCAGCAGAAGACAGGGCGAGCAGTTCTTC. It yields the protein CASRRQGEQFF.

The chain carries TRBV7-9 and TRBJ2-5; 9 bases line up with TRBD1. The CDR3 spans 14 residues. Germline CDR1 is SEHNR and CDR2 is FQNEAQ (reference sequence). V was pared by 5 bases and J by 3 bases, with 4 bases of the junction left unmatched. CDR3 protein: CASSHRTGEETQYF. DNA of the CDR3: TGTGCCAGCAGCCACAGGACAGGGGAAGAGACCCAGTACTTC.

The chain recombines TRBV9 with TRBJ2-5, with D possibly TRBD2 on 5 matching bases. V lost 1 base, J lost 3 bases, and 16 bases lay in between. From germline, CDR1 is SGDLS and CDR2 YYNGEE. The CDR3 extends over 16 amino acids. Here the CDR3 reads CASSVSVGSLKETQYF. CDR3 DNA: TGTGCCAGCAGCGTATCGGTAGGGAGTTTGAAAGAGACCCAGTACTTC.

The chain combines TRBV29-1 with TRBJ2-2; 9 bases match TRBD1. This CDR3 spans 16 amino acids. Per germline, CDR1 SQVTM and CDR2 ANQGSEA. Unmatched junction bases numbered 11, after V lost 6 bases and J lost 3 bases. The CDR3: CSVYLTGGTDTGELFF. In DNA, the CDR3 is TGCAGCGTCTATTTAACAGGGGGCACGGACACCGGGGAGCTGTTTTTT.